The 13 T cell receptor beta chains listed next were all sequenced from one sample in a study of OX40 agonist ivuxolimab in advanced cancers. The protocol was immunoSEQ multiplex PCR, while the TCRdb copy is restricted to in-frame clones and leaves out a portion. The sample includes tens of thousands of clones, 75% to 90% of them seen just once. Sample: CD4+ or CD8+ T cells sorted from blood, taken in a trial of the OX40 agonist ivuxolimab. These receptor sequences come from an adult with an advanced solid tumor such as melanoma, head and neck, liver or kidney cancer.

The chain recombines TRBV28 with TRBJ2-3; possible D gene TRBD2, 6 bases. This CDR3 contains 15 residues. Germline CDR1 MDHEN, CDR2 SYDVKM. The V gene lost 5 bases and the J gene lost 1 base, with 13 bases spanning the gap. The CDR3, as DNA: TGTGCCAGCAGTGTAGCGGCGAGAGGCACAGATACGCAGTATTTT. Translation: CASSVAARGTDTQYF.

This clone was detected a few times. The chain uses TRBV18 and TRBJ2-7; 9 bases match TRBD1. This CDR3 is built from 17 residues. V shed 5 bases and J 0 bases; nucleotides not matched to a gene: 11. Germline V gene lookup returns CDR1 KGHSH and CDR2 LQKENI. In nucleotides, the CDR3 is TGTGCCAGCTCAACAACTACCGGGACAGGGATCTCCTACGAGCAGTACTTC. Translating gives CASSTTTGTGISYEQYF.

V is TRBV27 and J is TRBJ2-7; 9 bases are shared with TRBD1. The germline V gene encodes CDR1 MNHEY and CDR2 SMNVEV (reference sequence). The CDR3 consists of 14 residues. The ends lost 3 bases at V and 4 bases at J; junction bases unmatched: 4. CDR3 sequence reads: CASSFLDRGYEQYF. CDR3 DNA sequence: TGTGCCAGCAGTTTCTTGGACAGGGGTTACGAGCAGTACTTC.

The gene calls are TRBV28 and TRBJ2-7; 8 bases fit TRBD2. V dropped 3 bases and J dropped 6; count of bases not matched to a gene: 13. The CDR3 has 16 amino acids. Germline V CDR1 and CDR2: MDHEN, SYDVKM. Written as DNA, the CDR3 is TGTGCCAGCAGTTTCTCGAACACCGGGACTAGAGGCGAGCAGTACTTC. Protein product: CASSFSNTGTRGEQYF.

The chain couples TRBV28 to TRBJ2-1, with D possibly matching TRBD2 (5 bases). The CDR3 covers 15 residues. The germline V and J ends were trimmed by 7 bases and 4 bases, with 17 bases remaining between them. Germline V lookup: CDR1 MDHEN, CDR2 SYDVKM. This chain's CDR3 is CASTSAPSRYNEQFF. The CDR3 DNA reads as TGTGCCAGCACCTCCGCGCCTAGCCGGTACAATGAGCAGTTCTTC.

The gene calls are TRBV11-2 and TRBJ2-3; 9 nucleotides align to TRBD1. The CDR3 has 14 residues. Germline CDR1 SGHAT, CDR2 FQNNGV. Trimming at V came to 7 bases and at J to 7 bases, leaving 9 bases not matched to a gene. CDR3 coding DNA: TGTGCCAGCACCAAGGACAGGGGAATGCATACGCAGTATTTT. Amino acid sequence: CASTKDRGMHTQYF.

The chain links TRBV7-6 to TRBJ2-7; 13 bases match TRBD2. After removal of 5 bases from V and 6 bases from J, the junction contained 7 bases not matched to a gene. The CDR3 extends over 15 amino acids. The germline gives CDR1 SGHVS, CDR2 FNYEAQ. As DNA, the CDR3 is TGTGCCAGCAGCATGGGACTAGCGGGAATCCGCGAGCAGTACTTC. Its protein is CASSMGLAGIREQYF.

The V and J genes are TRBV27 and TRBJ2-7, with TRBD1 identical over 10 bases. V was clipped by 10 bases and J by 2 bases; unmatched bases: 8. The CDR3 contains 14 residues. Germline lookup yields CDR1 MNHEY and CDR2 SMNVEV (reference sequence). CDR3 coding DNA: TGTGCCACCAGGGCCGGGACAGGGGCCTACGAGCAGTACTTC. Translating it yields CATRAGTGAYEQYF.

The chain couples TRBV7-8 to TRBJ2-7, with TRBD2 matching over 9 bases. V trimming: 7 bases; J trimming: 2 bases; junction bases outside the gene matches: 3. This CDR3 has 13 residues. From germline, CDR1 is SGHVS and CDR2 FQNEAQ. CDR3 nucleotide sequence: TGTGCCAGCACCGCGGGAGGGCCCTACGAGCAGTACTTC. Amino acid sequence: CASTAGGPYEQYF.

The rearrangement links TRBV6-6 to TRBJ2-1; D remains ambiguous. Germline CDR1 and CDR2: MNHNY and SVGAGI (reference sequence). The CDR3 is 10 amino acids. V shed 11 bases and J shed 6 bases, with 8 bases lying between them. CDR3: CAASSNEQFF. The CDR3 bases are TGTGCCGCTAGTAGCAATGAGCAGTTCTTC.

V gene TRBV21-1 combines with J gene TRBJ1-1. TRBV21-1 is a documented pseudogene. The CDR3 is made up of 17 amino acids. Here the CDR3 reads CASSTSTTGGEYTEAFF. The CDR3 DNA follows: TGTGCCAGCAGCACCTCTACTACGGGAGGAGAGTACACTGAAGCTTTCTTT.

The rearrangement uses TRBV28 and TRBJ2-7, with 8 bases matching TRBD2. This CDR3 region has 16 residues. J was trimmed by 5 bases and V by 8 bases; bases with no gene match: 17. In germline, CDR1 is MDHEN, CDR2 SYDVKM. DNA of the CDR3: TGTGCCAGCCCCCCCGCGACTAGCGTGACGGGTGACGAGCAGTACTTC. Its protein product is CASPPATSVTGDEQYF.

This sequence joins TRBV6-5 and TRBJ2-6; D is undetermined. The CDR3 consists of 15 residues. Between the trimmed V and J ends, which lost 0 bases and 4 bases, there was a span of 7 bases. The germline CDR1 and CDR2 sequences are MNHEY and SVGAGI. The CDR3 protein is CASSYSWAGANVLTF. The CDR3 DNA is TGTGCCAGCAGTTACTCTTGGGCCGGGGCCAACGTCCTGACTTTC.